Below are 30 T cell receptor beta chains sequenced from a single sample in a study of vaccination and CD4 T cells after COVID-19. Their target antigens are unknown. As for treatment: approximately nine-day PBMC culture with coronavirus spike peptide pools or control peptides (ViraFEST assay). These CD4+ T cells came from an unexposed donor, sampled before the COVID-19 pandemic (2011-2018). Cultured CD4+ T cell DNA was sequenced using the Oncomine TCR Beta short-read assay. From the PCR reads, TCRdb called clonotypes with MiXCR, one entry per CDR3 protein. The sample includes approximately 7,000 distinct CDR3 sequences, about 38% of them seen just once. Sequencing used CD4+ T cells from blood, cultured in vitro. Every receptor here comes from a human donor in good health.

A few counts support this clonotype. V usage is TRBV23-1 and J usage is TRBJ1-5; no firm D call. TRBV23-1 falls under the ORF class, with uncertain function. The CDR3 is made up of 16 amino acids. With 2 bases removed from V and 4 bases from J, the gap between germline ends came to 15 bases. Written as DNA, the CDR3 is TGCGCCAGCAGTCAAGCCCCACAGCCTCTAAATCAGCCCCAGCATTTT. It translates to CASSQAPQPLNQPQHF.

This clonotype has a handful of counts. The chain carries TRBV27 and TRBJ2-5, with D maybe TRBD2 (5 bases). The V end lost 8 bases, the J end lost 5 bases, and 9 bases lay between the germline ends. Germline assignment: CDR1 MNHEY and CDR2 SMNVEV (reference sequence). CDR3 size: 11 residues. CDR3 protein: CASGRGETQYF. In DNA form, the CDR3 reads TGTGCCAGCGGGAGAGGCGAGACCCAGTACTTC.

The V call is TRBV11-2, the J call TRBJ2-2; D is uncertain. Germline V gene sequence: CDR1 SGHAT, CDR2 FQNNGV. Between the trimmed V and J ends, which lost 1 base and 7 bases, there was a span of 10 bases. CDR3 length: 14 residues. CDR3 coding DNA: TGTGCCAGCAGCTTAGGGTACGGCGGCGGGGAGCTGTTTTTT. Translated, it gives CASSLGYGGGELFF.

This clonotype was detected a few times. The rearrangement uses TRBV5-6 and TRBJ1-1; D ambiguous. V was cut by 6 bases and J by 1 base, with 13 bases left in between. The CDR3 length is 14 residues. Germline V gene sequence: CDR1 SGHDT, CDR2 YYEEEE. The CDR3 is CASNHRHPNTEAFF. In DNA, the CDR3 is TGTGCCAGCAACCACCGGCATCCGAACACTGAAGCTTTCTTT. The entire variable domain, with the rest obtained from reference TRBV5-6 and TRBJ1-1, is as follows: DAGVTQSPTHLIKTRGQQVTLRCSPKSGHDTVSWYQQALGQGPQFIFQYYEEEERQRGNFPDRFSGHQFPNYSSELNVNALLLGDSALYLCASNHRHPNTEAFFGQGTRLTVV.

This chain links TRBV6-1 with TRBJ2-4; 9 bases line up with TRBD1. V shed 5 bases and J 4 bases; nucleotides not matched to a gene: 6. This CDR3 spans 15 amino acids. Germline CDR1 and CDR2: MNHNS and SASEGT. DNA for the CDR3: TGTGCCAGCAGTCCACCGGGGACAGGGAAAAACATTCAGTACTTC. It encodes CASSPPGTGKNIQYF.

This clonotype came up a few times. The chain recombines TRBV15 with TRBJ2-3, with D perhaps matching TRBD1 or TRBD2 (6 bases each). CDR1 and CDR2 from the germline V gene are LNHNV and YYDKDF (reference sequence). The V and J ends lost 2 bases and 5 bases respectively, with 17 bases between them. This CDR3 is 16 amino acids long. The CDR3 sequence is CATSRSPGAGIDTQYF. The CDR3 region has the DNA TGTGCCACCAGCAGATCCCCGGGGGCGGGCATAGATACGCAGTATTTT.

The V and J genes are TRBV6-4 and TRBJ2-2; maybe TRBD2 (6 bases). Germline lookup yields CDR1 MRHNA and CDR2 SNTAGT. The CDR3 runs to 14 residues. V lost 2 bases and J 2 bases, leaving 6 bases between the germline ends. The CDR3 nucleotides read TGTGCCAGCAGTGACGGGACTAACACCGGGGAGCTGTTTTTT. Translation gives CASSDGTNTGELFF.

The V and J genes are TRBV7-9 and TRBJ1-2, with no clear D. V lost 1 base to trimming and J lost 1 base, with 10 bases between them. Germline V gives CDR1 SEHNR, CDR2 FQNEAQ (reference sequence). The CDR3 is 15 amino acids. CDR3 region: CASSLGQAGNYGYTF. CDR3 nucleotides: TGTGCCAGCAGCTTAGGTCAGGCTGGTAACTATGGCTACACCTTC.

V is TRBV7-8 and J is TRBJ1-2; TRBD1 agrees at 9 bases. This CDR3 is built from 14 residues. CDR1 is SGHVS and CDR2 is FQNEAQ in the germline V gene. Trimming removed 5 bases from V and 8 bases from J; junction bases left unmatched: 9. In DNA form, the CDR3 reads TGTGCCAGCAGCCGGGGACAGGGAAGGGTGGGCTACACCTTC. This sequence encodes CASSRGQGRVGYTF.

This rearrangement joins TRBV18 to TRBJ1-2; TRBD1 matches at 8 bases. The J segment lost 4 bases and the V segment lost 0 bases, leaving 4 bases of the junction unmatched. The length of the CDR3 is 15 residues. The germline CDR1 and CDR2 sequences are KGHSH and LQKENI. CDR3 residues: CASSPPTQGAYGYTF. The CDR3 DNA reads TGTGCCAGCTCACCACCTACTCAGGGGGCCTATGGCTACACCTTC.

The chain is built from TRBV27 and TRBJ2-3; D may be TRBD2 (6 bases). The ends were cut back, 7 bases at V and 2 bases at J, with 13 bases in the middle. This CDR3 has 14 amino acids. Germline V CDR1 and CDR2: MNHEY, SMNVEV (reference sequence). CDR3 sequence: CASKGRRYTDTQYF. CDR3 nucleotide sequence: TGTGCCAGCAAAGGGAGGCGGTACACAGATACGCAGTATTTT.

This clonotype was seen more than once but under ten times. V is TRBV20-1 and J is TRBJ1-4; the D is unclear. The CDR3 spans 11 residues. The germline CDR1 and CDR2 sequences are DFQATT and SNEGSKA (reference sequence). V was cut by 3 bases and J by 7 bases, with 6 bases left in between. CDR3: CSARTGEKLFF. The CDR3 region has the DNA TGCAGTGCTAGGACGGGTGAAAAACTGTTTTTT.

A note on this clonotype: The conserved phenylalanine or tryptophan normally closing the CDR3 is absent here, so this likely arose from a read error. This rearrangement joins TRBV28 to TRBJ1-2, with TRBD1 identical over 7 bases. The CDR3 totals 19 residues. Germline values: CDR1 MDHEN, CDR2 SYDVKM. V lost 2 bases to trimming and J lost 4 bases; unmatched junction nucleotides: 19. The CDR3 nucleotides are TGTGCCAGCAGTTTAACCCGGGACAGCTACCTCTATCGCTCCTATGGCTACACCCTC. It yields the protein CASSLTRDSYLYRSYGYTL.

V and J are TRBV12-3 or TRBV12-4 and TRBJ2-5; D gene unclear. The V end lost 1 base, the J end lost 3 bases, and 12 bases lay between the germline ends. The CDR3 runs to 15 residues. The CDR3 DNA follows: TGTGCCAGCAGTTTAGTCTTGGCTTATAAAGAGACCCAGTACTTC. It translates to CASSLVLAYKETQYF.

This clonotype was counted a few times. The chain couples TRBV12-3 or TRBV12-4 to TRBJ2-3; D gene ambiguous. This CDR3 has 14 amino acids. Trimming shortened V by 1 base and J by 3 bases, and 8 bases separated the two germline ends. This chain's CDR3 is CASSLVPVTDTQYF. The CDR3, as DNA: TGTGCCAGCAGTTTAGTTCCTGTGACAGATACGCAGTATTTT.

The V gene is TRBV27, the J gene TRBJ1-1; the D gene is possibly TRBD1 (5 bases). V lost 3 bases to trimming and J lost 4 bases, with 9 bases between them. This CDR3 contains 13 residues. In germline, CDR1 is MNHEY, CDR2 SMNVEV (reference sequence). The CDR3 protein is CASSFGAVTEAFF. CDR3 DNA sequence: TGTGCCAGCAGTTTTGGGGCAGTCACTGAAGCTTTCTTT.

CDR3 protein: CSVQMLEQFYGYTF. The CDR3 DNA follows: TGCAGTGTTCAGATGTTGGAACAGTTCTATGGCTACACCTTC. The chain joins TRBV20-1 to TRBJ1-2; D is unresolved. Looked up from germline, CDR1 is DFQATT and CDR2 is SNEGSKA (reference sequence). V was clipped by 7 bases and J by 4 bases, with 19 bases between them. The CDR3 is 14 amino acids.

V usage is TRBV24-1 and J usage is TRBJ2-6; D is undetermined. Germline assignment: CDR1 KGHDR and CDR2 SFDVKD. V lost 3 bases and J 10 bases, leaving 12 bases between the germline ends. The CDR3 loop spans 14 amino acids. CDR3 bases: TGTGCCACCAGTGATGTCGAGCCCCGAAACGTCCTGACTTTC. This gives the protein CATSDVEPRNVLTF.

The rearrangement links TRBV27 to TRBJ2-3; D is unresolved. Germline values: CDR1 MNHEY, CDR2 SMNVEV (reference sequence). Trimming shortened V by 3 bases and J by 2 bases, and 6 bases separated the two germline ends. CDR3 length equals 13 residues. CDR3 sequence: CASSFQDTDTQYF. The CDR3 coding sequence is TGTGCCAGCAGTTTTCAGGACACAGATACGCAGTATTTT.

CDR3 in amino acids: CASSWGPGDEAFF. CDR3 nucleotide sequence: TGTGCCAGCAGCTGGGGGCCAGGGGATGAAGCTTTCTTT. The V gene is TRBV7-3, the J gene TRBJ1-1, with D possibly matching TRBD1 (6 bases). V lost 4 bases and J 7 bases, leaving 13 bases between the germline ends. The CDR3 runs 13 residues. Per germline, CDR1 SGHTA and CDR2 FQGTGA.

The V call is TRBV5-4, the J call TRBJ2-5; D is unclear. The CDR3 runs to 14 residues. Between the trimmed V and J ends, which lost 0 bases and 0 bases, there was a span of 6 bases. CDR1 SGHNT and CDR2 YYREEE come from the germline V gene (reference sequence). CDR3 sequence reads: CASSLGSHQETQYF. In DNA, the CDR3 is TGTGCCAGCAGCTTGGGTTCGCACCAAGAGACCCAGTACTTC.

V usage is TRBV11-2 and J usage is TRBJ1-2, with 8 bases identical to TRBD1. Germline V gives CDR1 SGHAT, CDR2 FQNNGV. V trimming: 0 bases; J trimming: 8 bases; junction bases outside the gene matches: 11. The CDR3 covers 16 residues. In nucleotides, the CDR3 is TGTGCCAGCAGCTTAGAGGCGGCAGGGGGCCGATGGGGCTACACCTTC. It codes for CASSLEAAGGRWGYTF.

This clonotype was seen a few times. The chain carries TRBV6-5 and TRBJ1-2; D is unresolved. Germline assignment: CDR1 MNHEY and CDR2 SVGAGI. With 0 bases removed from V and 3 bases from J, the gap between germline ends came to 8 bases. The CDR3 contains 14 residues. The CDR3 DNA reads TGTGCCAGCAGTTACTCTATCGGTGACTATGGCTACACCTTC. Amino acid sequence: CASSYSIGDYGYTF.

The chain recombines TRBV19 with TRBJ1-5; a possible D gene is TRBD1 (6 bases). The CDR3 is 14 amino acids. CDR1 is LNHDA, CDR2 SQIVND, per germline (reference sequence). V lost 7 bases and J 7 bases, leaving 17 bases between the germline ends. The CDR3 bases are TGTGCCAGTACCAACGGCAGGGGTTGGCAGCCCCAGCATTTT. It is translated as CASTNGRGWQPQHF.

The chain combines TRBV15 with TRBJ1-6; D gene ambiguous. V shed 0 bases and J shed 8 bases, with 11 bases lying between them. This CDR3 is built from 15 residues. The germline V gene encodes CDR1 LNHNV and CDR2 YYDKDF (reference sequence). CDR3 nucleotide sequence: TGTGCCACCAGCAGAGATAAAAGCGCAGATTCACCCCTCCACTTT. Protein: CATSRDKSADSPLHF.

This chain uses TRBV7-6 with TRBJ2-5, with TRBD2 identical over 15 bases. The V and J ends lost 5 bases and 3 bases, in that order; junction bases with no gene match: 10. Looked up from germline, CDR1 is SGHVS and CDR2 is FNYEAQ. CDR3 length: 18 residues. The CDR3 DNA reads TGTGCCAGCAGCCGTCGGACTAGCGGGGGGGCTTGGGAAGAGACCCAGTACTTC. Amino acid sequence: CASSRRTSGGAWEETQYF. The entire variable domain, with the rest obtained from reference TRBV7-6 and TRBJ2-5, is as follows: GAGVSQSPRYKVTKRGQDVALRCDPISGHVSLYWYRQALGQGPEFLTYFNYEAQQDKSGLPNDRFSAERPEGSISTLTIQRTEQRDSAMYRCASSRRTSGGAWEETQYFGPGTRLLVL.

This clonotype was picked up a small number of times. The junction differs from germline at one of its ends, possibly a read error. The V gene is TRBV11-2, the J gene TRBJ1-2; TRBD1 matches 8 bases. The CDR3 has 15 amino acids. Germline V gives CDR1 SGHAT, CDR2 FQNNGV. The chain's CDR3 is CASSLETGAGYGYTF. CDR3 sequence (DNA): TGTGCCAGCAGCCTAGAGACAGGGGCTGGCTATGGCTACACCTTC.

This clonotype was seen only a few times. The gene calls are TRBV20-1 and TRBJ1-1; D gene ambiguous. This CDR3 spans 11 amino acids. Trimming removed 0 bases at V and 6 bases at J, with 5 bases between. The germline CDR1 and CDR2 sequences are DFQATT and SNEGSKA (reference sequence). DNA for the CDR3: TGCAGTGCTAGAGATAAATCTGAAGCTTTCTTT. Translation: CSARDKSEAFF.

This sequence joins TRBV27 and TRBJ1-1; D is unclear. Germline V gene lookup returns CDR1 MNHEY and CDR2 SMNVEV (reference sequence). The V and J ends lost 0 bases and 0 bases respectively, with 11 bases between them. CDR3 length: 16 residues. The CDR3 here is CASSLSRASLNTEAFF. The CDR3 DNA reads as TGTGCCAGCAGTTTATCGAGGGCCAGTTTGAACACTGAAGCTTTCTTT.

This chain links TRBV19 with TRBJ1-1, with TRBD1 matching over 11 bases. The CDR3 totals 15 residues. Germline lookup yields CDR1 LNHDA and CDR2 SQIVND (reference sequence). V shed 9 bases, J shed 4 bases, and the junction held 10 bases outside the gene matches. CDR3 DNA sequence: TGTGCCAGCACGGACAGGGGGCTTGTTGGCACTGAAGCTTTCTTT. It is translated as CASTDRGLVGTEAFF.